These 18 T cell receptor beta chains share one sample of origin, sequenced in a study of CD4+ T cells in melanoma. The assay was immunoSEQ multiplex PCR, and TCRdb's table has in-frame clones only and misses some. The sample holds under 6,500 clones, roughly 70% seen once. Input material: cells from a culture (not recorded whether cultured in vitro). All receptors come from a human donor with melanoma.

The genes are TRBV24-1 and TRBJ2-6; a weak D match, TRBD1 (6 bases). CDR3 length: 19 amino acids. V was shortened by 8 bases and J by 0 bases, with 22 bases between the two germline ends. Germline CDR1 reads KGHDR; CDR2 reads SFDVKD. CDR3 in DNA: TGTGCCACCAACGCAAACAGGGTTATACCGACCTCTGGGGCCAACGTCCTGACTTTC. It codes for CATNANRVIPTSGANVLTF.

The chain combines TRBV5-1 with TRBJ2-1, with TRBD1 matching over 8 bases. This CDR3 contains 17 residues. Germline assignment: CDR1 SGHRS and CDR2 YFSETQ. The ends lost 1 base at V and 4 bases at J; junction bases unmatched: 10. The CDR3 coding sequence is TGCGCCAGCAGCTTGAGTGGCAGGGGGCTGATTTACAATGAGCAGTTCTTC. The encoded protein is CASSLSGRGLIYNEQFF.

The gene calls are TRBV6-2 or TRBV6-3 and TRBJ2-3; 9 nucleotides align to TRBD1. CDR1 is MNHEY and CDR2 is SVGEGT in the germline V gene. Trimming at V came to 4 bases and at J to 10 bases, leaving 15 bases not matched to a gene. The CDR3 covers 16 residues. The CDR3 nucleotides read TGTGCCAGCAGTTGGGAGACAGGGGGGAACCTGGGGCCGCAGTATTTT. Translation: CASSWETGGNLGPQYF.

This clone was recorded once. The chain carries TRBV6-1 and TRBJ1-3; D unresolved. Between the trimmed V and J ends, which lost 2 bases and 0 bases, there was a span of 11 bases. The CDR3 runs to 16 residues. The germline V gene has CDR1 MNHNS and CDR2 SASEGT. CDR3 bases: TGTGCCAGCAGTGAAAATCGCCTCGCCTCTGGAAACACCATATATTTT. As protein: CASSENRLASGNTIYF.

Worth noting for this clone: Additional DNA sequences in this sample encode the identical CDR3. This rearrangement joins TRBV18 to TRBJ2-7, with TRBD1 identical over 7 bases. J gave up 2 bases and V 6 bases, and 10 bases lay outside the gene matches. From germline, CDR1 is KGHSH and CDR2 LQKENI. The CDR3 consists of 15 residues. DNA for the CDR3: TGTGCCAGCTCGCCCGACAGGGCACTCGCCTACGAGCAGTACTTC. The encoded protein is CASSPDRALAYEQYF.

By share, this clone ranks as medium-sized. The V and J genes are TRBV7-6 and TRBJ2-1; D ambiguous. Trimming shortened V by 5 bases and J by 8 bases, and 19 bases separated the two germline ends. The germline CDR1 and CDR2 sequences are SGHVS and FNYEAQ. This CDR3 has 15 amino acids. CDR3 nucleotide sequence: TGTGCCAGCAGCCTCATCGCCGAAAAGGCTCATGAGCAGTTCTTC. As protein: CASSLIAEKAHEQFF.

This clone was seen only once. The chain employs TRBV6-5 and TRBJ1-4; 7 bases are a match to TRBD1. This CDR3 comprises 15 residues. The J segment lost 5 bases and the V segment lost 4 bases, leaving 7 bases of the junction unmatched. The germline CDR1 and CDR2 sequences are MNHEY and SVGAGI. Here the CDR3 reads CASSSPGTENEKLFF. The CDR3 DNA reads TGTGCCAGCAGTTCCCCCGGGACAGAGAATGAAAAACTGTTTTTT.

The genes are TRBV12-1 and TRBJ1-1; the table calls TRBD1, which could not be checked here. TRBV12-1 is a pseudogene segment. CDR3 length equals 17 residues. CDR3 DNA: TGTGCCAGCAGCACCTCAGGGGGCGTCCACCTGAACACTGAAGCTTTCTTT. This translates into CASSTSGGVHLNTEAFF.

This clone is labeled large. J is TRBJ2-1 and V is TRBV2, with 9 nucleotides matching TRBD2. The trim removed 0 bases at V and 4 bases at J, leaving 4 bases unmatched. Germline CDR1 is SNHLY and CDR2 is FYNNEI. This CDR3 has 16 residues. The CDR3 nucleotides are TGTGCCAGCAGTGAAGCTAGCGGGGGCTATTACAATGAGCAGTTCTTC. Encoded protein: CASSEASGGYYNEQFF.

The chain recombines TRBV28 with TRBJ2-1, with 12 bases lining up with TRBD2. V was pared by 7 bases and J by 4 bases, with 8 bases of the junction left unmatched. Per the germline V gene, CDR1 is MDHEN and CDR2 is SYDVKM. There are 16 residues in the CDR3. CDR3 DNA sequence: TGTGCCAGCATCGGTCTAGCGGGGGGGGTTTACAATGAGCAGTTCTTC. Amino acids: CASIGLAGGVYNEQFF.

The chain carries TRBV28 and TRBJ1-2; possible D gene TRBD1, 6 bases. V was trimmed by 7 bases and J by 5 bases, leaving 11 bases between them. Germline V CDR1 and CDR2: MDHEN, SYDVKM. This CDR3 region has 12 residues. This chain's CDR3 is CASKGQGYGYTF. The CDR3 coding sequence is TGTGCCAGCAAGGGGCAGGGGTATGGCTACACCTTC.

The CDR3 DNA sequence: TGTGCCAGCAGTTTCGGGGGGAGTCAGCCCCAGCATTTT. Protein product: CASSFGGSQPQHF. This chain joins TRBV6-2 or TRBV6-3 and TRBJ1-5; a weak D match, TRBD1 (5 bases). V lost 4 bases and J 6 bases, leaving 10 bases between the germline ends. Germline V gene sequence: CDR1 MNHEY, CDR2 SVGEGT. This CDR3 contains 13 residues.

This chain links TRBV12-2 with TRBJ1-6; TRBD1, as called in the table, went unchecked against the DNA. TRBV12-2 is labeled a pseudogene. This CDR3 contains 15 residues. The CDR3 is CASRLGGHHNSPLHF. CDR3 DNA: TGTGCAAGTCGCTTAGGGGGACATCATAATTCACCCCTCCACTTT.

The V call is TRBV14, the J call TRBJ2-1; 7 positions agree with TRBD2. This CDR3 contains 16 residues. With V trimmed by 5 bases and J by 3 bases, 10 bases remained unmatched. Germline V gene data show CDR1 as SGHDN and CDR2 as FVKESK. As DNA, the CDR3 is TGTGCCAGCAGCTTGGGCGGGGGACGACTCTACAATGAGCAGTTCTTC. It specifies CASSLGGGRLYNEQFF.

The chain has TRBV2 and TRBJ2-7; either TRBD1 or TRBD2 may fit D (6 bases each). CDR3 length: 11 residues. V lost 7 bases to trimming and J lost 7 bases, with 11 bases between them. Germline assignment: CDR1 SNHLY and CDR2 FYNNEI. The CDR3 coding sequence is TGTGCCAGCACGGGGGCGCTTGAGCAGTACTTC. It is translated as CASTGALEQYF.

The chain uses TRBV27 and TRBJ2-7; D may be TRBD2 (5 bases). This CDR3 comprises 15 residues. The germline V gene has CDR1 MNHEY and CDR2 SMNVEV (reference sequence). V lost 4 bases and J 4 bases, leaving 17 bases between the germline ends. The CDR3 nucleotides are TGTGCCAGCAGTTCCGACTGGCGGACTTCTTACGAGCAGTACTTC. Its protein product is CASSSDWRTSYEQYF.

The V gene is TRBV5-8, the J gene TRBJ2-7; D remains ambiguous. The germline V gene has CDR1 SGHTS and CDR2 YDEGEE. The CDR3 totals 14 residues. V was cut by 2 bases and J by 2 bases, with 11 bases left in between. The CDR3 is CASSFRVNPYEQYF. As DNA, the CDR3 is TGTGCCAGCAGCTTTAGGGTGAATCCCTACGAGCAGTACTTC.

J is TRBJ2-5 and V is TRBV5-6; TRBD1 agrees at 7 bases. Losses at the gene ends were 4 bases for V and 5 bases for J; bases not matched to a gene: 2. CDR3 size: 12 residues. Germline lookup yields CDR1 SGHDT and CDR2 YYEEEE. CDR3 sequence: CASSPDRETQYF. The CDR3 coding sequence is TGTGCCAGCAGCCCGGACAGGGAGACCCAGTACTTC.